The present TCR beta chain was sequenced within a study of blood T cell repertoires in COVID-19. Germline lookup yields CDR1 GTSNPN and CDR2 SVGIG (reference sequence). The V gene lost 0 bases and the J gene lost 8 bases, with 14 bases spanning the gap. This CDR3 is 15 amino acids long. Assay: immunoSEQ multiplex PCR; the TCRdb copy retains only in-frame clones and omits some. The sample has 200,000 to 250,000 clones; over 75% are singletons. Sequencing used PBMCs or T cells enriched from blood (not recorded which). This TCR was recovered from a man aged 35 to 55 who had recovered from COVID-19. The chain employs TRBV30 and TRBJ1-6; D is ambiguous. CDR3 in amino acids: CAWSVRDHGDSPLHF. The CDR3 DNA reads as TGTGCCTGGAGTGTGCGCGATCACGGGGATTCACCCCTCCACTTT.